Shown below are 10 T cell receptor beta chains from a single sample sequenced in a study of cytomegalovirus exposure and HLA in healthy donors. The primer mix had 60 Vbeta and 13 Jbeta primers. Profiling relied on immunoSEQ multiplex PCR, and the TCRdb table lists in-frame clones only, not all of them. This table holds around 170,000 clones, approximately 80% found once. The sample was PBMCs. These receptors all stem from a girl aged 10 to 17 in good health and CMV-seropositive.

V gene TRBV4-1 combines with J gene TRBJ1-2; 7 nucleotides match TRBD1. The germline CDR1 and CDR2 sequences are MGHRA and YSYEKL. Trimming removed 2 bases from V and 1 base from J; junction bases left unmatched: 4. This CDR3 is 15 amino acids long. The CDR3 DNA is TGCGCCAGCAGCCAAACACAGGGGAGTAACTATGGCTACACCTTC. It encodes CASSQTQGSNYGYTF.

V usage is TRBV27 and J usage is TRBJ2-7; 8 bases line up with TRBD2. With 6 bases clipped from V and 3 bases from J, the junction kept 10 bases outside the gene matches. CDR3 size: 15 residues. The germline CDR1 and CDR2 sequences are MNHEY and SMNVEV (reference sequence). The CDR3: CASRSGGGIDYEQYF. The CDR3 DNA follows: TGTGCCAGCAGAAGCGGGGGAGGGATAGACTACGAGCAGTACTTC.

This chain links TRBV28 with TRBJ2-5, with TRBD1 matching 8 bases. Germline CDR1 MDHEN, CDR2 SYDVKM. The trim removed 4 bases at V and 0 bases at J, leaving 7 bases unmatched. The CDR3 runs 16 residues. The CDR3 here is CASSSRTGTYQETQYF. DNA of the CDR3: TGTGCCAGCAGTTCCAGGACAGGGACGTACCAAGAGACCCAGTACTTC. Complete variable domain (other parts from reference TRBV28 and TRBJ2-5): DVKVTQSSRYLVKRTGEKVFLECVQDMDHENMFWYRQDPGLGLRLIYFSYDVKMKEKGDIPEGYSVSREKKERFSLILESASTNQTSMYLCASSSRTGTYQETQYFGPGTRLLVL.

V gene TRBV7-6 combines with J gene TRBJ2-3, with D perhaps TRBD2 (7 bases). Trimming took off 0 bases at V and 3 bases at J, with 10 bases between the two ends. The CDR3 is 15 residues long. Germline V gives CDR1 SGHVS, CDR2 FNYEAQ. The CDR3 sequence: CASSLAGGATDTQYF. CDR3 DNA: TGTGCCAGCAGCTTAGCGGGGGGGGCTACAGATACGCAGTATTTT. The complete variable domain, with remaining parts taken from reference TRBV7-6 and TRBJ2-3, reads GAGVSQSPRYKVTKRGQDVALRCDPISGHVSLYWYRQALGQGPEFLTYFNYEAQQDKSGLPNDRFSAERPEGSISTLTIQRTEQRDSAMYRCASSLAGGATDTQYFGPGTRLTVL.

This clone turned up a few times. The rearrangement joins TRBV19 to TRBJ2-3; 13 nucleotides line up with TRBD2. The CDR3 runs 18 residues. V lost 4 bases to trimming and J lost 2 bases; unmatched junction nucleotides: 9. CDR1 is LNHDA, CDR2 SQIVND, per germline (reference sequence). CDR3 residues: CASSKGLAGYKLTDTQYF. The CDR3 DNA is TGTGCCAGTAGTAAGGGACTAGCGGGATACAAACTCACAGATACGCAGTATTTT.

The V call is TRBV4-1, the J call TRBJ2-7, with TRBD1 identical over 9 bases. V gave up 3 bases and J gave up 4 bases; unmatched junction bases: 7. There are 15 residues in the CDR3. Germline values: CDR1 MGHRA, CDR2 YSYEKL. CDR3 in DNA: TGCGCCAGCAGCCAGCTACAGGGGGCGCGTTACGAGCAGTACTTC. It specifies CASSQLQGARYEQYF.

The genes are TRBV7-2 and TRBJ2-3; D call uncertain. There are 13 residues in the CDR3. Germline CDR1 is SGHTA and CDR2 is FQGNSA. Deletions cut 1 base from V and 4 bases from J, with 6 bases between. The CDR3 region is CASSLVLADTQYF. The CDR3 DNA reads TGTGCCAGCAGCTTAGTCCTTGCAGATACGCAGTATTTT.

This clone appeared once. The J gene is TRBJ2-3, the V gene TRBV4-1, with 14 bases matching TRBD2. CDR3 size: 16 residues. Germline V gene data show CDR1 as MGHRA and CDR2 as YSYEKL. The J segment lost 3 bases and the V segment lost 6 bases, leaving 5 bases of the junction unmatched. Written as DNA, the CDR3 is TGCGCCAGCAGACCCGGACTAGCGGGAGGTACAGATACGCAGTATTTT. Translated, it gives CASRPGLAGGTDTQYF.

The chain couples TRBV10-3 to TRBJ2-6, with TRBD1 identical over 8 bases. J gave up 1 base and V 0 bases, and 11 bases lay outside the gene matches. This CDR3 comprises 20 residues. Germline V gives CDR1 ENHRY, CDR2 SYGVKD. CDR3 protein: CAISESLTGTGRSGANVLTF. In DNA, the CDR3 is TGTGCCATCAGTGAGTCGTTAACCGGGACAGGACGATCTGGGGCCAACGTCCTGACTTTC.

DNA for the CDR3: TGTGCCAGCAGCCCTTATGAGGGAAGCTCCTACAATGAGCAGTTCTTC. Residues: CASSPYEGSSYNEQFF. V gene TRBV11-3 combines with J gene TRBJ2-1; D is perhaps TRBD2 (5 bases). The germline V and J ends were trimmed by 5 bases and 0 bases, with 14 bases remaining between them. From germline, CDR1 is SGHNT and CDR2 YENEEA. The CDR3 covers 16 residues. Supplemented by reference TRBV11-3 and TRBJ2-1, the full variable domain reads EAGVVQSPRYKIIEKKQPVAFWCNPISGHNTLYWYLQNLGQGPELLIRYENEEAVDDSQLPKDRFSAERLKGVDSTLKIQPAELGDSAVYLCASSPYEGSSYNEQFFGPGTRLTVL.